This TCR beta chain was obtained from a study of human T cells and chemical hapten exposure. Looking at the study overall: Per-sample TCR yields varied mainly from small pooled library volume differences.

MiXCR, run by TCRdb on the RACE reads, gives a single entry per CDR3 protein. In the table there are approximately 80,000 distinct CDR3 sequences, about 10% of which are singletons. Time point in this sample: patch test 3, about 24 weeks after DPC sensitization. Treatment reported: therapeutic diphenylcyclopropenone sensitization with weekly scalp DPC. Blood sampling preceded each patch test application. Sample donors consisted of patients with alopecia, aged 18 to 70 years, who were suitable for DPC. The sample was whole blood, taken in connection with sensitization to the hapten diphenylcyclopropenone (DPC). This sequence was found in a woman aged 45-59 years with alopecia areata. Some clones in this sample may be carry-over from other donors' samples.

The DNA for the CDR3 is TGCAGTGCTAGTAGTTTGAGGGGGGTGACTGAAGCTTTCTTT. The encoded protein is CSASSLRGVTEAFF. This chain joins TRBV20-1 and TRBJ1-1; a weak D match, TRBD1 (6 bases). Trimming pared 3 bases from V and 5 bases from J, leaving 16 bases between. From germline, CDR1 is DFQATT and CDR2 SNEGSKA (reference sequence). CDR3 length: 14 residues.